This record concerns one T cell receptor (beta chain) sequence. Its matching antigen is unknown. These data belong to a study of OX40 agonist ivuxolimab in advanced cancers. Libraries were prepared by immunoSEQ multiplex PCR; TCRdb keeps only in-frame clonotypes and omits some of them. The data hold under 80,000 clones, with roughly 93% observed a single time. V was clipped by 5 bases and J by 4 bases, with 14 bases between them. There are 14 residues in the CDR3. Germline CDR1 is MNHEY and CDR2 is SVGAGI. Study results and limitations: With doses of 0.1 to 3.0 mg/kg, CD4+ and CD8+ blood T cells had undergone clonal expansion by week 6. The authors did not determine the antigen specificity of the expanded peripheral T cells.

This clonotype originated in an adult with an advanced solid tumor such as melanoma, head and neck, liver or kidney cancer. The chain recombines TRBV6-5 with TRBJ2-5; D might be TRBD2 (5 bases). Source: CD4+ or CD8+ T cells sorted from blood, taken in a trial of the OX40 agonist ivuxolimab. As DNA, the CDR3 is TGTGCCAGCAGTCGTAACGCCGGGGTAGAGACCCAGTACTTC. This translates into CASSRNAGVETQYF.